These 27 T cell receptor beta chains were sequenced from one sample in a study of blood T cells in healthy people across ages. Primers used in a second PCR of roughly 6 to 12 cycles were a sample-barcoded 5' primer and a J-beta primer mix. TCRdb redid the calling of the 5' RACE reads with MiXCR, one entry per CDR3 protein. This table holds under 800,000 distinct CDR3 sequences, around a fifth found once. Source material: blood. Receptors originate from a man in his 70s in good health.

The gene calls are TRBV4-1 and TRBJ2-4; 9 bases line up with TRBD2. The length of the CDR3 is 16 residues. The ends lost 1 base at V and 9 bases at J; junction bases unmatched: 10. The germline V gene encodes CDR1 MGHRA and CDR2 YSYEKL. The chain's CDR3 is CASSQGLAVKGGIQYF. CDR3 bases: TGCGCCAGCAGCCAAGGACTAGCGGTAAAAGGGGGCATTCAGTACTTC.

As regards this clonotype: Since no conserved phenylalanine or tryptophan closes the CDR3, a read error is the likely cause. V and J are TRBV5-1 and TRBJ2-5; no reliable D call. The CDR3 spans 12 residues. The V end lost 2 bases, the J end lost 3 bases, and 5 bases lay between the germline ends. CDR1 and CDR2 from the germline V gene are SGHRS and YFSETQ. CDR3 residues: CASSFGEETQYL. In DNA form, the CDR3 reads TGCGCCAGCAGCTTTGGGGAAGAGACCCAGTACCTC.

This sequence joins TRBV20-1 and TRBJ2-3; 12 bases agree with TRBD2. This CDR3 region has 16 residues. The V and J ends lost 6 bases and 0 bases, in that order; junction bases with no gene match: 7. CDR1 is DFQATT, CDR2 SNEGSKA, per germline (reference sequence). The CDR3 sequence is CSARKTSGGSTDTQYF. The CDR3 nucleotides are TGCAGTGCGAGAAAAACTAGCGGGGGGAGCACAGATACGCAGTATTTT.

This clonotype was seen a few times. This rearrangement joins TRBV2 to TRBJ1-2; D not resolved. The germline V and J ends were trimmed by 3 bases and 4 bases, with 12 bases remaining between them. Germline V gene lookup returns CDR1 SNHLY and CDR2 FYNNEI. The CDR3 spans 14 residues. The chain's CDR3 is CASSESPFLYGYTF. For the CDR3, the DNA is TGTGCCAGCAGTGAGAGTCCCTTCCTCTATGGCTACACCTTC.

The chain recombines TRBV20-1 with TRBJ2-1; 7 positions match TRBD2. After removal of 2 bases from V and 5 bases from J, the junction contained 0 bases not matched to a gene. The CDR3 spans 12 residues. Germline assignment: CDR1 DFQATT and CDR2 SNEGSKA (reference sequence). CDR3 DNA sequence: TGCAGTGCTAGACTAGCGGACAATGAGCAGTTCTTC. Translation: CSARLADNEQFF.

At least ten counts were recorded for this clonotype. The chain recombines TRBV4-3 with TRBJ2-1; D remains unclear. V shed 0 bases and J shed 5 bases, with 11 bases lying between them. This CDR3 has 15 amino acids. Germline V gene data show CDR1 as LGHNA and CDR2 as YSLEER. CDR3 sequence reads: CASSQDRSVNNEQFF. CDR3 DNA: TGCGCCAGCAGCCAAGATCGGAGCGTCAACAATGAGCAGTTCTTC.

The rearrangement uses TRBV20-1 and TRBJ2-3, with 9 bases that match TRBD2. Germline loops: CDR1 DFQATT, CDR2 SNEGSKA (reference sequence). V was pared by 1 base and J by 0 bases, with 8 bases of the junction left unmatched. The CDR3 has 17 amino acids. CDR3 loop: CSARVPGLALSTDTQYF. DNA of the CDR3: TGCAGTGCTAGAGTTCCGGGACTAGCCCTTAGCACAGATACGCAGTATTTT.

The chain recombines TRBV27 with TRBJ2-5, with 11 bases lining up with TRBD2. The better agreement between TRBJ2-7 and the DNA end casts doubt on the J call. The V gene's germline CDR1 is MNHEY and CDR2 SMNVEV (reference sequence). This CDR3 is built from 18 residues. The CDR3 DNA is TGTGCCAGCAGTTCTTTCCCCCCCCTAGCGGGAGGAAAATACGAGCAGTACTTC. Its protein is CASSSFPPLAGGKYEQYF.

This clonotype appeared a few times. V is TRBV7-9 and J is TRBJ2-2; D not resolved. The V end lost 5 bases, the J end lost 4 bases, and 14 bases lay between the germline ends. Per germline, CDR1 SEHNR and CDR2 FQNEAQ (reference sequence). There are 15 residues in the CDR3. In nucleotides, the CDR3 is TGTGCCAGCAGCCTCTTACAAGAGCGCACCGGGGAGCTGTTTTTT. As protein: CASSLLQERTGELFF. Drawing the rest from reference TRBV7-9 and TRBJ2-2, the complete variable domain is DTGVSQNPRHKITKRGQNVTFRCDPISEHNRLYWYRQTLGQGPEFLTYFQNEAQLEKSRLLSDRFSAERPKGSFSTLEIQRTEQGDSAMYLCASSLLQERTGELFFGEGSRLTVL.

The V gene is TRBV6-9, the J gene TRBJ2-5, with D maybe TRBD2 (6 bases). V was clipped by 2 bases and J by 7 bases, with 20 bases between them. The germline CDR1 and CDR2 sequences are MNHGY and SVAAGI. This CDR3 contains 16 residues. CDR3 residues: CASSYPLSGDGVTQYF. The CDR3 DNA reads TGTGCCAGCAGTTATCCACTCTCGGGAGACGGTGTGACCCAGTACTTC.

This chain links TRBV20-1 with TRBJ2-3; 15 bases line up with TRBD2. Trimming at V came to 6 bases and at J to 6 bases, leaving 4 bases not matched to a gene. The CDR3 covers 14 residues. In germline, CDR1 is DFQATT, CDR2 SNEGSKA (reference sequence). The CDR3 loop reads CSAGLAGGRDTQYF. CDR3 coding DNA: TGCAGTGCGGGACTAGCGGGAGGTAGGGATACGCAGTATTTT.

This clonotype was recorded at least ten times. The chain recombines TRBV20-1 with TRBJ1-1; 9 bases agree with TRBD1. The germline gives CDR1 DFQATT, CDR2 SNEGSKA (reference sequence). V gave up 5 bases and J gave up 5 bases; unmatched junction bases: 3. The CDR3 totals 12 residues. In DNA, the CDR3 is TGCAGTGCTGACAGGGGGAGTACTGAAGCTTTCTTT. This sequence encodes CSADRGSTEAFF.

This clonotype was detected once. The V and J genes are TRBV7-9 and TRBJ2-3; 10 bases are shared with TRBD2. Germline lookup yields CDR1 SEHNR and CDR2 FQNEAQ (reference sequence). The V gene end was trimmed by 5 bases and the J gene end by 4 bases; junction bases not matched to a gene: 15. The CDR3 contains 18 residues. The CDR3 nucleotides are TGTGCCAGCAGCCCCCTAACTCTAGCGGGAGCATCGGCAGATACGCAGTATTTT. Its translation is CASSPLTLAGASADTQYF.

This clonotype was found a few times. The chain combines TRBV20-1 with TRBJ2-5, with D perhaps given as TRBD1 or TRBD2 (5 bases each). The germline V gene encodes CDR1 DFQATT and CDR2 SNEGSKA (reference sequence). V lost 0 bases and J lost 2, with 10 bases in between. CDR3 length: 14 amino acids. CDR3 nucleotide sequence: TGCAGTGCTAGAGATTGGGGACGGCAAGAGACCCAGTACTTC. Its protein product is CSARDWGRQETQYF.

The chain carries TRBV4-1 and TRBJ1-5; 9 bases are shared with TRBD1. Germline trimming cut 0 bases from V and 6 bases from J; bases unmatched to any gene: 3. The CDR3 length is 15 residues. CDR1 is MGHRA and CDR2 is YSYEKL in the germline V gene. The CDR3 nucleotides are TGCGCCAGCAGCCAAGATACAGGGGGCCCTCAGCCCCAGCATTTT. Amino acid sequence: CASSQDTGGPQPQHF.

In its sample, this clonotype was seen a few times. The rearrangement joins TRBV12-3 or TRBV12-4 to TRBJ2-5; TRBD1 matches at 8 bases. CDR3 length: 16 amino acids. V was clipped by 5 bases and J by 5 bases; unmatched bases: 13. This chain's CDR3 is CASSPHFQGATETQYF. CDR3 nucleotide sequence: TGTGCCAGCAGTCCACACTTTCAGGGGGCGACTGAGACCCAGTACTTC.

This clonotype was seen many times. The genes are TRBV5-5 and TRBJ2-1; 7 bases match TRBD1. This CDR3 comprises 16 residues. CDR1 is SGHKS and CDR2 is YYEKEE in the germline V gene (reference sequence). Losses at the gene ends were 2 bases for V and 7 bases for J; bases not matched to a gene: 12. The CDR3, as DNA: TGTGCCAGCAGCTTAAGAGGGGACAGAACCGAAAATGAGCAGTTCTTC. It codes for CASSLRGDRTENEQFF.

This chain links TRBV27 with TRBJ1-4, with D possibly being TRBD1 (5 bases). V was clipped by 8 bases and J by 10 bases, with 14 bases between them. From germline, CDR1 is MNHEY and CDR2 SMNVEV (reference sequence). The CDR3 has 12 amino acids. The CDR3 region has the DNA TGTGCCAGCGGGGACGGTAAAGGAAAACTGTTTTTT. Protein: CASGDGKGKLFF.

The chain carries TRBV6-5 and TRBJ1-2, with D possibly matching TRBD1 (5 bases). Deletions cut 7 bases from V and 4 bases from J, with 7 bases between. The CDR3 totals 11 residues. Germline V lookup: CDR1 MNHEY, CDR2 SVGAGI. DNA for the CDR3: TGTGCCAGCAAGCAGGGCTATGGCTACACCTTC. Its protein is CASKQGYGYTF.

This clonotype came up a few times. The chain carries TRBV28 and TRBJ2-7; D is perhaps TRBD1 or TRBD2 (5 bases each). CDR3 length: 16 amino acids. Germline V gene lookup returns CDR1 MDHEN and CDR2 SYDVKM. V lost 2 bases and J lost 2, with 16 bases in between. The CDR3 here is CASSLNWGSGAYEQYF. The CDR3 bases are TGTGCCAGCAGTTTAAATTGGGGGAGCGGAGCCTACGAGCAGTACTTC.

The rearrangement links TRBV21-1 to TRBJ2-7; the listed D gene, TRBD2, was not tested against the DNA. TRBV21-1 is given as a pseudogene. The CDR3 covers 14 residues. The CDR3 bases are TGTGCCAGCAGCACACGGACTCACTCCTACGAGCAGTACTTC. Its protein is CASSTRTHSYEQYF.

This clonotype was seen at least ten times. The V gene is TRBV18, the J gene TRBJ2-5; D is perhaps TRBD1 (5 bases). Germline values: CDR1 KGHSH, CDR2 LQKENI. The CDR3 is 13 amino acids. The germline V and J ends were trimmed by 0 bases and 4 bases, with 6 bases remaining between them. CDR3 residues: CASSPPGLETQYF. The CDR3 nucleotides are TGTGCCAGCTCACCACCGGGGCTAGAGACCCAGTACTTC.

The chain employs TRBV4-3 and TRBJ2-2; 12 bases are a match to TRBD1. The CDR3 is made up of 17 amino acids. Trimming removed 4 bases from V and 6 bases from J; junction bases left unmatched: 9. The germline CDR1 and CDR2 sequences are LGHNA and YSLEER. In DNA form, the CDR3 reads TGCGCCAGCAGCCGGGACAGGGGGCACCGTTATGCCGGGGAGCTGTTTTTT. It translates to CASSRDRGHRYAGELFF.

This chain connects TRBV20-1 to TRBJ2-3; TRBD2 matches 13 bases. This CDR3 has 17 residues. J lost 3 bases, V lost 4 bases, and 10 bases had no gene match. Germline V gene data show CDR1 as DFQATT and CDR2 as SNEGSKA (reference sequence). The CDR3 spells CSAKRTSGSANTDTQYF. The CDR3 nucleotides read TGCAGTGCTAAGCGGACTAGCGGGAGCGCTAATACAGATACGCAGTATTTT.

This clonotype was seen a handful of times. This rearrangement joins TRBV12-3 or TRBV12-4 to TRBJ2-1; weak D call: TRBD2 (5 bases). Trimming removed 5 bases at V and 9 bases at J, with 14 bases between. CDR3 size: 13 residues. The DNA of the CDR3 is TGTGCCAGCAGTCCTCGTGGGAGTGGTGAGCAGTTCTTC. This encodes CASSPRGSGEQFF.

The gene calls are TRBV24-1 and TRBJ2-3, with 9 bases lining up with TRBD2. CDR3 length equals 14 residues. V was pared by 9 bases and J by 7 bases, with 10 bases of the junction left unmatched. Germline V lookup: CDR1 KGHDR, CDR2 SFDVKD. The DNA of the CDR3 is TGTGCCACCCGAGATAGCGGGAGCGGAAATACGCAGTATTTT. It is translated as CATRDSGSGNTQYF.

The chain uses TRBV10-2 and TRBJ1-1; D not resolved. Between the trimmed V and J ends, which lost 5 bases and 8 bases, there was a span of 12 bases. CDR3 length: 12 amino acids. CDR1 and CDR2 (germline): WSHSY, SAAADI. CDR3 DNA sequence: TGCGCCAGCAGTCCCCTTGGTATGGAAGCTTTCTTT. It yields the protein CASSPLGMEAFF.